This T cell receptor (beta chain) was identified in a study of patients and donors after allogeneic stem cell transplantation. The length of the CDR3 is 15 residues. Germline V CDR1 and CDR2: SEHNR, FQNEAQ (reference sequence). The trim removed 11 bases at V and 5 bases at J, leaving 11 bases unmatched. MiXCR was run by TCRdb on the RT-PCR reads, yielding one entry per CDR3 protein. The sample shows tens of thousands of distinct CDR3 sequences, roughly a third of them seen only once. This sequence originates from a human donor who was either an allogeneic HSCT recipient or a stem cell or donor lymphocyte infusion donor (not recorded which). It is not recorded whose cells these are; they may come from a transplant donor. The genes are TRBV7-9 and TRBJ2-1, with 11 bases that match TRBD2. The sequencing input was blood, either unsorted or a sorted T cell fraction (not recorded which). This CDR3 reads CALRLAGSLNNEQFF. For the CDR3, the DNA is TGTGCCTTACGACTAGCGGGATCCCTAAACAATGAGCAGTTCTTC.